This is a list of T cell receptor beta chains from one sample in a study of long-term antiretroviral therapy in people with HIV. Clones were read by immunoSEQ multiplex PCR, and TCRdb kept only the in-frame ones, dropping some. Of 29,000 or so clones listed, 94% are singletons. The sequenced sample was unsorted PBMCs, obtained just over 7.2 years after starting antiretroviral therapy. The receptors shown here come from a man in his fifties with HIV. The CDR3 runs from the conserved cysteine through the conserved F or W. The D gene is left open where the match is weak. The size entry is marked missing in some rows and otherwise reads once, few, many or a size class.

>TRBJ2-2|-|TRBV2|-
TGTGCCAGCAGTGAGAGCACCCCCGGGGAGCTGTTTTTT
CASSESTPGELFF
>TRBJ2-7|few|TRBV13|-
TGTGCCAGCAGCAAGGGGACTTCCGAGCAGTACTTC
CASSKGTSEQYF
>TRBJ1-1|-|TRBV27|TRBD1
TGTGCCAGCGGTAGACAGGGTATTACTGAAGCTTTCTTT
CASGRQGITEAFF
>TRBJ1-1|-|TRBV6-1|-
TGTGCCACCAGGACGGGGAACACTGAAGCTTTCTTT
CATRTGNTEAFF
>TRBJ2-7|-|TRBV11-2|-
TGTGCCAGCAGCCCTGTGCGGGGCTACGAGCAGTACTTC
CASSPVRGYEQYF
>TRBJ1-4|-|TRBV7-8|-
TGTGCCAGCAGCTTAGGTCTGGGGCCCCGAAATGAAAAACTGTTTTTT
CASSLGLGPRNEKLFF
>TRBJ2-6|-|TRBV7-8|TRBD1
TGTGCCAGCAGCTTCGGACAGGCTTACTCTGGGGCCAACGTCCTGACTTTC
CASSFGQAYSGANVLTF
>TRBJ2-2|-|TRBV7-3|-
TGTGCCAGCAGCTTGGCAGGGTACACCGGGGAGCTGTTTTTT
CASSLAGYTGELFF
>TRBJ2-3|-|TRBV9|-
TGTGCCAGCAGCGTAGGAGGGTCCACAGATACGCAGTATTTT
CASSVGGSTDTQYF
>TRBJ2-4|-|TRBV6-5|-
TGTGCCAGCAGTCAGGGGCGAGAAAACATTCAGTACTTC
CASSQGRENIQYF
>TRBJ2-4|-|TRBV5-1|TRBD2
TGCGCCAGCAGCTGGGTAGCGGGGGGGCGAGACATTCAGTACTTC
CASSWVAGGRDIQYF
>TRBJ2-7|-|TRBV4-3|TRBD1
TGCGCCAGCAGCCATGGCAGGGGGCCGGCCTACGAGCAGTACTTC
CASSHGRGPAYEQYF
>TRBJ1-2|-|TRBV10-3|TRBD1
TGTGCCGTTGGGGGGACAGAGGACTATGGCTACACCTTC
CAVGGTEDYGYTF
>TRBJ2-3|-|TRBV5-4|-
TGTGCCAGCAGCGGGAGGTCAGGGATTGGCACAGATACGCAGTATTTT
CASSGRSGIGTDTQYF
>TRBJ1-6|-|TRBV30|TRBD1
TGTGCCTGGACCGGAGGGGCAGGGGGCAATTCACCCCTCCACTTT
CAWTGGAGGNSPLHF
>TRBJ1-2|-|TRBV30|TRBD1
TGTGCCTGGAGTGTAGGGACAGGGGATGGCTACACCTTC
CAWSVGTGDGYTF
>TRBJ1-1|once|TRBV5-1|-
TGCGCCAGCAGCTTGGACAGAGGAAACACTGAAGCTTTCTTT
CASSLDRGNTEAFF
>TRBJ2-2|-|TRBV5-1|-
TGCGCCAGCAACCATGGCGGGGCCGGGGAGCTGTTTTTT
CASNHGGAGELFF
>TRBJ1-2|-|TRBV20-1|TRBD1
TGCAGTGCTATCGACAGGGTAGGCTACACCTTC
CSAIDRVGYTF
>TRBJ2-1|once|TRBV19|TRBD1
TGTGCCAGTAGTAGAAGAACAGGGGGCGACCTTTACAATGAGCAGTTCTTC
CASSRRTGGDLYNEQFF
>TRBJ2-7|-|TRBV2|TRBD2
TGTGCCAGCAAGCTCGGGACTAGCGGGACCTCCTACGAGCAGTACTTC
CASKLGTSGTSYEQYF
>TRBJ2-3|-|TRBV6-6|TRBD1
TGTGCCAGCAGTCGCCGCCCCAGGGGGCGGACAGATACGCAGTATTTT
CASSRRPRGRTDTQYF
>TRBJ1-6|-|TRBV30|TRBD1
TGTGCCTGGAGTATCGACAGGGAACGATCACCCCTCCACTTT
CAWSIDRERSPLHF
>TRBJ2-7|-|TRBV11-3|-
TGTGCCAGCAGCTCACAGGAGGGGGACGAGCAGTACTTC
CASSSQEGDEQYF
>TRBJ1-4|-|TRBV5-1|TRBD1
TGCGCCAGCAGCGCCGGGACAGTTACAACTAATGAAAAACTGTTTTTT
CASSAGTVTTNEKLFF
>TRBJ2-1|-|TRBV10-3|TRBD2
TGTGCCATCACCCCTAGCGGGGGCGCATACAATGAGCAGTTCTTC
CAITPSGGAYNEQFF
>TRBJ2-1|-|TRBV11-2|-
TGTGCCAGCAGCATACAGAGGGGCTCCTACAATGAGCAGTTCTTC
CASSIQRGSYNEQFF
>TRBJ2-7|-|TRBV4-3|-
TGCGCCAGCAGCCCGTGGACCGGTTACGAGCAGTACTTC
CASSPWTGYEQYF
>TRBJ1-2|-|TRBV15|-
TGTGCCACCTCGCGGGGACTTAACTATGGCTACACCTTC
CATSRGLNYGYTF
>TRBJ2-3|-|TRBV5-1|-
TGCGCCAGCAGCACAGGGCGAGATACGCAGTATTTT
CASSTGRDTQYF
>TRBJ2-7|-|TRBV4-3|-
TGCGCCAGCAGCCTCGCACCGGGAGACTACGAGCAGTACTTC
CASSLAPGDYEQYF
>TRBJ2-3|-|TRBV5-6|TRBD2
TGTGCCAGCAGCCTAACTAGCGGGGGGGCCGGGGGAGATACGCAGTATTTT
CASSLTSGGAGGDTQYF
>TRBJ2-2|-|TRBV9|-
TGTGCCAGCAGCTCCGGCCGGGGGAACACCGGGGAGCTGTTTTTT
CASSSGRGNTGELFF
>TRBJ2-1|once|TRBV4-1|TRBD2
TGCGCCAGCAGCCAAGATGGGAGCTCAGCGGGGGGGCTGGATGAGCAGTTCTTC
CASSQDGSSAGGLDEQFF
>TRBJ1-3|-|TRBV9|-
TGTGCCAGCAGCCCCGGACGGGTCTCTGGAAACACCATATATTTT
CASSPGRVSGNTIYF
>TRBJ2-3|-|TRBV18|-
TGTGCCAGCTCAACCGGGTCAGCAGATACGCAGTATTTT
CASSTGSADTQYF
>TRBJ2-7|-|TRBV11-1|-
TGTGCCAGCAGTCGACTGGACTACGAGCAGTACTTC
CASSRLDYEQYF
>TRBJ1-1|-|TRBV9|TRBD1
TGTGCCAGCAGCGTAGCAGTGACAGGGAAAGCTGAAGCTTTCTTT
CASSVAVTGKAEAFF
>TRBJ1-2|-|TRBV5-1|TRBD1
TGCGCCAGCAGCTCCCGGACAGGTTATGGCTACACCTTC
CASSSRTGYGYTF
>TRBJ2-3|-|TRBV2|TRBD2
TGTGCCAGCAGCAGGACTAGCGGGGGGGCCATAGATACGCAGTATTTT
CASSRTSGGAIDTQYF